A single sample is the source of the 12 T cell receptor beta chains below, sequenced in a study of CD8 T cells in Susac syndrome. After extraction with the RNeasy kit, roughly 0.45 to 1 ug of the RNA was reverse transcribed using random hexamers. TCRdb called the immunoSEQ multiplex PCR reads again in MiXCR, with one record for every CDR3 protein. The sample has roughly 190,000 distinct CDR3 sequences; roughly 94% are singletons. The sample consisted of CD4+ T cells from PBMCs. The receptors originated from a human donor in good health.

The chain recombines TRBV20-1 with TRBJ2-7; 15 bases line up with TRBD2. The CDR3 is 18 amino acids. With V trimmed by 3 bases and J by 0 bases, 9 bases remained unmatched. The germline V gene encodes CDR1 DFQATT and CDR2 SNEGSKA (reference sequence). This chain's CDR3 is CSASRGLAGGSYSYEQYF. CDR3 bases: TGCAGTGCTAGCCGGGGACTAGCGGGAGGATCATACTCCTACGAGCAGTACTTC.

The DNA of the CDR3 is TGTGCCAGTAGTATGGCTGGCACAGTCCAGCCCCAGCATTTT. Translating gives CASSMAGTVQPQHF. The chain carries TRBV19 and TRBJ1-5; unclear D gene. Germline lookup yields CDR1 LNHDA and CDR2 SQIVND (reference sequence). The ends were cut back, 3 bases at V and 7 bases at J, with 13 bases in the middle. CDR3 size: 14 residues.

This rearrangement joins TRBV30 to TRBJ1-1; no clear D gene. Germline loops: CDR1 GTSNPN, CDR2 SVGIG (reference sequence). V shed 2 bases and J shed 10 bases, with 8 bases lying between them. CDR3 length equals 10 residues. CDR3: CAWSNRRAFF. CDR3 DNA: TGTGCCTGGAGTAACCGGCGAGCTTTCTTT.

This clonotype occurred once. The rearrangement uses TRBV28 and TRBJ2-5; TRBD1 aligns across 9 bases. This CDR3 spans 14 amino acids. Germline assignment: CDR1 MDHEN and CDR2 SYDVKM. Unmatched junction bases numbered 5, after V lost 4 bases and J lost 5 bases. This CDR3 reads CASSSGTGRETQYF. The CDR3 DNA is TGTGCCAGCAGTTCGGGGACAGGGAGGGAGACCCAGTACTTC.

This chain links TRBV28 with TRBJ2-3; 8 bases fit TRBD2. V dropped 7 bases and J dropped 2; count of bases not matched to a gene: 8. CDR3 size: 15 residues. The germline gives CDR1 MDHEN, CDR2 SYDVKM. CDR3 region: CASTSLAGYTDTQYF. The CDR3 DNA reads as TGTGCCAGCACTAGCCTAGCGGGCTACACAGATACGCAGTATTTT.

The rearrangement links TRBV30 to TRBJ2-1, with a weak D call TRBD2 (8 bases). CDR1 and CDR2 (germline): GTSNPN, SVGIG (reference sequence). CDR3 length: 14 amino acids. Deletions cut 6 bases from V and 5 bases from J, with 17 bases between. The CDR3 bases are TGTGCCTGCAGGGGGAGCGGGAGAAACAATGAGCAGTTCTTC. Its translation: CACRGSGRNNEQFF.

J is TRBJ2-7 and V is TRBV28; 7 nucleotides match TRBD2. This CDR3 contains 16 residues. After removal of 6 bases from V and 1 base from J, the junction contained 12 bases not matched to a gene. CDR1 is MDHEN and CDR2 is SYDVKM in the germline V gene. CDR3 sequence reads: CASRKRTSLGSYEQYF. In DNA, the CDR3 is TGTGCCAGCAGGAAACGGACTAGTTTGGGATCCTACGAGCAGTACTTC.

This chain uses TRBV28 with TRBJ2-7; D is perhaps TRBD2 (5 bases). This CDR3 region has 12 residues. Germline CDR1 is MDHEN and CDR2 is SYDVKM. DNA for the CDR3: TGTGCTACGCGGGCAGAGGGCTCCGAGCAGTACTTC. Protein product: CATRAEGSEQYF. Drawing the rest from reference TRBV28 and TRBJ2-7, the complete variable domain is DVKVTQSSRYLVKRTGEKVFLECVQDMDHENMFWYRQDPGLGLRLIYFSYDVKMKEKGDIPEGYSVSREKKERFSLILESASTNQTSMYLCATRAEGSEQYFGPGTRLTVT.

The chain links TRBV20-1 to TRBJ2-7; 7 nucleotides line up with TRBD2. The trim removed 3 bases at V and 2 bases at J, leaving 4 bases unmatched. The CDR3 has 13 amino acids. Germline V gene data show CDR1 as DFQATT and CDR2 as SNEGSKA (reference sequence). Here the CDR3 DNA reads TGCAGTGCTAGTTTACTAGCGCCCTACGAGCAGTACTTC. Its protein product is CSASLLAPYEQYF.

The J gene is TRBJ2-5, the V gene TRBV7-2, with 15 bases that match TRBD2. Germline CDR1 is SGHTA and CDR2 is FQGNSA. V was clipped by 6 bases and J by 7 bases; unmatched bases: 12. The CDR3 length is 17 residues. CDR3 region: CASSQNGLAGGRGTQYF. CDR3 bases: TGTGCCAGCAGTCAGAACGGACTAGCGGGAGGGAGGGGGACCCAGTACTTC.

The gene calls are TRBV20-1 and TRBJ2-3, with D possibly TRBD2 on 6 matching bases. There are 15 residues in the CDR3. From germline, CDR1 is DFQATT and CDR2 SNEGSKA (reference sequence). Trimming left V 5 bases short and J 3 bases short, with 18 bases between. In DNA form, the CDR3 reads TGCAGTGCTCAGAGTGGCGGGATGAGAACAGATACGCAGTATTTT. Protein: CSAQSGGMRTDTQYF.

The gene calls are TRBV27 and TRBJ2-7; 7 bases line up with TRBD1. The germline CDR1 and CDR2 sequences are MNHEY and SMNVEV (reference sequence). The ends lost 4 bases at V and 8 bases at J; junction bases unmatched: 11. The CDR3 runs to 14 residues. CDR3 sequence (DNA): TGTGCCAGCAGTTCGATGGACAGGCTAGAGAAGCAGTACTTC. It encodes CASSSMDRLEKQYF.